These T cell receptor beta chains were read from a single sample in a study of long-term antiretroviral therapy in people with HIV. The method was immunoSEQ multiplex PCR; TCRdb's version includes in-frame clones alone and lacks a portion of them. The data contain 20,000 or so clones, around 83% of them singletons. The sample here was unsorted PBMCs, taken 0.1 years before starting antiretroviral therapy. The source is a man aged 18 to 35 with HIV. The CDR3 runs from the conserved cysteine through the conserved F or W. A D gene is named only where the DNA matches it firmly. The size entry is marked missing in some rows and otherwise reads once, few, many or a size class.

>.|TRBV9|TRBJ2-7|.
TGTGCCAGCAGCGGAGGGACCAAGGGGGAGCAGTACTTC
CASSGGTKGEQYF
>.|TRBV21-1|TRBJ2-2|.
TGTGCCAGCAGCCCGGGACTAGCGGGAGGGCCCTCGGGGGAGCTGTTTTTT
CASSPGLAGGPSGELFF
>TRBD2|TRBV7-2|TRBJ2-7|.
TGTGCCAGCAGCCTTCTAGCGGGAGGGCTCAACGAGCAGTACTTC
CASSLLAGGLNEQYF
>.|TRBV6-1|TRBJ1-2|.
TGTGCCAGCACCGGAACGCAGGACTATGGCTACACCTTC
CASTGTQDYGYTF
>.|TRBV5-1|TRBJ2-5|.
TGCGCCAGCAGCCCCGGGTCAGGGCAAATGCAGACCCAGTACTTC
CASSPGSGQMQTQYF
>TRBD1|TRBV15|TRBJ2-2|.
TGTGCCACCGGACAGGGCTATACCGGGGAGCTGTTTTTT
CATGQGYTGELFF
>TRBD2|TRBV27|TRBJ2-5|.
TGTGCCAGCAGTGCCAGCGGGAGCCAAGAGACCCAGTACTTC
CASSASGSQETQYF
>.|TRBV6-1|TRBJ1-1|.
TGTGCCAGCAGTGACGGGCGGGCGCCCTTCAGGGGTTCGGACACTGAAGCTTTCTTT
CASSDGRAPFRGSDTEAFF
>.|TRBV5-4|TRBJ1-2|.
TGTGCCAGCAGCTTAGGGGACGGGGATGGCTACACCTTC
CASSLGDGDGYTF
>TRBD2|TRBV29-1|TRBJ2-7|.
TGCAGCGTTGAAGGGTGGGGGGGCTCCTACGAGCAGTACTTC
CSVEGWGGSYEQYF
>.|TRBV7-2|TRBJ1-2|.
TGTGCCAGCAGCTCGTCCACCGGATTTAACTATGGCTACACCTTC
CASSSSTGFNYGYTF
>TRBD2|TRBV6-5|TRBJ2-1|.
TGTGCCAGCAGTACGGGACTACAGTACAATGAGCAGTTCTTC
CASSTGLQYNEQFF
>TRBD1|TRBV5-1|TRBJ1-1|.
TGCGCCAGCAGCTTGGGAGGGACAGGGGTGACTGAAGCTTTCTTT
CASSLGGTGVTEAFF
>.|TRBV19|TRBJ1-5|.
TGTGCCAGTAGTACGCTTAGGCAGCCCCAGCATTTT
CASSTLRQPQHF
>.|TRBV9|TRBJ1-1|.
TGTGCCAGCAGCGTAGCCCCCGGGACCCAGAGTAAAGCTTTCTTT
CASSVAPGTQSKAFF
>TRBD2|TRBV30|TRBJ2-1|.
TGTGCCTGGAGTGGGGCGGGAGTAGAGTTCTTC
CAWSGAGVEFF
>.|TRBV7-3|TRBJ2-2|few
TGTGCCAGCAGCGCGGACTGGTCCGGGGAGCTGTTTTTT
CASSADWSGELFF
>.|TRBV14|TRBJ1-6|once
TGTGCCAGCAGCCATACGCGGGGTAGTAGAGATTCACCCCTCCACTTT
CASSHTRGSRDSPLHF
>TRBD2|TRBV2|TRBJ2-7|.
TGTGCCAGCAATCCCGGGACTAGTTCCTACGAGCAGTACTTC
CASNPGTSSYEQYF
>.|TRBV25-1|TRBJ1-1|few
TGTGCCAGCAGTGAACCAGGGGATAAGACTGAAGCTTTCTTT
CASSEPGDKTEAFF
>.|TRBV6-6|TRBJ2-7|few
TGTGCCAGCAGTGCGGACAACTCCTACGAGCAGTACTTC
CASSADNSYEQYF
>TRBD2|TRBV5-1|TRBJ2-7|.
TGCGCCAGCAGTCAGGGACTAGCGGGAGGTACAGACGAGCAGTACTTC
CASSQGLAGGTDEQYF
>.|TRBV4-3|TRBJ1-2|.
TGCGCCAGCAGCCCTCAAGACGGGGCAATAACCTTC
CASSPQDGAITF
>.|TRBV19|TRBJ1-5|.
TGTGCCAGTAGTCATGGACACCCCGTCCAGAAGCCCCAGCATTTT
CASSHGHPVQKPQHF
>TRBD1|TRBV19|TRBJ1-2|.
TGTGCCAGTACCCCGGGACAGGGCAACTATGGCTACACCTTC
CASTPGQGNYGYTF
>.|TRBV19|TRBJ2-5|once
TGTGCCACCCGAACAGGGGGAGGGGAGACCCAGTACTTC
CATRTGGGETQYF
>.|TRBV7-7|TRBJ2-5|.
TGTGCTAGCAGCTTCAACGGGCTGGAAGAGACCCAGTACTTC
CASSFNGLEETQYF
>.|TRBV7-2|TRBJ1-6|.
TGTGCCAGCAGCTTAGCGGCCAGGGAGAATTCACCCCTCCACTTT
CASSLAARENSPLHF
>.|TRBV14|TRBJ2-7|.
TGTGCCACTAGGCGCCCGACCTTTACCTACGAGCAGTACTTC
CATRRPTFTYEQYF
>.|TRBV29-1|TRBJ2-1|.
TGCAGCGTTAGACAGGGAGGTGTCAATGAGCAGTTCTTC
CSVRQGGVNEQFF
>.|TRBV14|TRBJ2-3|.
TGTGCCAGCAGCCAAGATTGGGGACTCTCCGCGGGATTGGATACTGATACGCAGTATTTT
CASSQDWGLSAGLDTDTQYF
>.|TRBV9|TRBJ1-6|.
TGTGCCAGCGGTCCAAGCGGTTCACCCCTCCACTTT
CASGPSGSPLHF
>.|TRBV29-1|TRBJ1-2|.
TGCAGCGTTTTGAACCGGTATGGCTACACCTTC
CSVLNRYGYTF
>.|TRBV18|TRBJ1-5|.
TGTGCCAGCTCACCCCAAAGGGGGGGCTCTGGCCAGCCCCAGCATTTT
CASSPQRGGSGQPQHF
>TRBD2|TRBV9|TRBJ2-3|.
TGTGCCAGCAGCAGGGACTACGCCACAGATACGCAGTATTTT
CASSRDYATDTQYF
>.|TRBV5-1|TRBJ2-1|.
TGCGCCAGCAGTTATATCCCCCCCGGTGAGGGCAATGAGCAGTTCTTC
CASSYIPPGEGNEQFF
>.|TRBV4-1|TRBJ2-5|.
TGCGCCAGCAGCGGGGATAGAGAGACCCAGTACTTC
CASSGDRETQYF